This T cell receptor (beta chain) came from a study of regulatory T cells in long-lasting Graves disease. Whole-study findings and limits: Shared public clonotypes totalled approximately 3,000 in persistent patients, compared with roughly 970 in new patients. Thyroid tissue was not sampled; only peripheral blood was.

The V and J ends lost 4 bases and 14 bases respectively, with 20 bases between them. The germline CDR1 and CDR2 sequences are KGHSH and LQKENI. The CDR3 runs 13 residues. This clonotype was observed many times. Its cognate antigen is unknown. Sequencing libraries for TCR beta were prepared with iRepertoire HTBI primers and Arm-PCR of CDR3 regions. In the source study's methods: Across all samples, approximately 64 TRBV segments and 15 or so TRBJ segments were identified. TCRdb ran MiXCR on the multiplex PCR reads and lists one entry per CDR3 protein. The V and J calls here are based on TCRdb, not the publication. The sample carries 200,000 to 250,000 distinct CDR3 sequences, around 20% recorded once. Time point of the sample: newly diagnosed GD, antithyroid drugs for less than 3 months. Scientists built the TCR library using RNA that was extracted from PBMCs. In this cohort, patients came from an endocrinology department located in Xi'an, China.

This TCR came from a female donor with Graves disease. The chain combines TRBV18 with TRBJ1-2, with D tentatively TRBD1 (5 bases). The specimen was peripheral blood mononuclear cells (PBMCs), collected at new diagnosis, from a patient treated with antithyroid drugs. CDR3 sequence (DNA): TGTGCCAGCTCACTTCGGGACCAGTTTGGGTGTACCTTC. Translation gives CASSLRDQFGCTF. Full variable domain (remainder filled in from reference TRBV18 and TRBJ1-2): NAGVMQNPRHLVRRRGQEARLRCSPMKGHSHVYWYRQLPEEGLKFMVYLQKENIIDESGMPKERFSAEFPKEGPSILRIQQVVRGDSAAYFCASSLRDQFGCTFGSGTRLTVV.